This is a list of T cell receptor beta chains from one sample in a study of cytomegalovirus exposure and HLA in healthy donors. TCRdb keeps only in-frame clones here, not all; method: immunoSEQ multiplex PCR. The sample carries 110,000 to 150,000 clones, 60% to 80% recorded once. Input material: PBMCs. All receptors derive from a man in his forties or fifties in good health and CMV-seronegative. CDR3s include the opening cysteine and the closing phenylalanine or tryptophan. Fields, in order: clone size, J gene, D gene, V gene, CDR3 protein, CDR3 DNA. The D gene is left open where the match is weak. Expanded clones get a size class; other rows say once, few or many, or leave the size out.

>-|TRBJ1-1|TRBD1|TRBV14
CASSQDGRRTGGAMNTEAFF
TGTGCCAGCAGCCAAGATGGGCGCCGGACAGGGGGAGCCATGAACACTGAAGCTTTCTTT
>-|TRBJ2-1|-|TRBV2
CASSAVPGHEQFF
TGTGCCAGCAGTGCGGTCCCAGGGCATGAGCAGTTCTTC
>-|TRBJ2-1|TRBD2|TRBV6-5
CASSYSPGGANEQFF
TGTGCCAGCAGTTACTCACCCGGGGGGGCGAATGAGCAGTTCTTC
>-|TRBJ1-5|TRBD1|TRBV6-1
CASNRDRANQPQHF
TGTGCCAGCAATCGGGACAGAGCTAATCAGCCCCAGCATTTT
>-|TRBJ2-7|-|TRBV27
CASSLSQLSGQYF
TGTGCCAGCAGTTTAAGCCAACTATCCGGGCAGTACTTC
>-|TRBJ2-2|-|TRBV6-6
CASSYLGELFF
TGTGCCAGCAGTTACCTCGGGGAGCTGTTTTTT
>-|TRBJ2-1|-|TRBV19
CASSIWFQESSYNEQFF
TGTGCCAGTAGTATTTGGTTTCAGGAAAGCTCCTACAATGAGCAGTTCTTC
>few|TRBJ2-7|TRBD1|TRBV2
CASNTGQSSYEQYF
TGTGCCAGCAATACGGGACAGAGCTCCTACGAGCAGTACTTC
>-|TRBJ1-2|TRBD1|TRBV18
CASSPRVDRGLYGYTF
TGTGCCAGCTCACCACGTGTCGACAGGGGCCTCTATGGCTACACCTTC
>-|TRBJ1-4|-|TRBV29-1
CSVMDSRNEKLFF
TGCAGCGTTATGGACAGCCGTAATGAAAAACTGTTTTTT
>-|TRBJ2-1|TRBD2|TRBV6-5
CASSPQRGSEQFF
TGTGCCAGCAGTCCCCAGCGGGGGAGTGAGCAGTTCTTC
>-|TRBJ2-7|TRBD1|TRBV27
CASSRTRDREDSYEQYF
TGTGCCAGCAGTCGCACTCGGGACAGGGAAGACAGCTACGAGCAGTACTTC
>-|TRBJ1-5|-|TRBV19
CASSNRINQPQHF
TGTGCCAGTAGCAACAGAATCAATCAGCCCCAGCATTTT
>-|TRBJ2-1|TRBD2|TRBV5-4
CASSPDTGGRNEQFF
TGTGCCAGCAGCCCAGATACGGGGGGGCGTAATGAGCAGTTCTTC
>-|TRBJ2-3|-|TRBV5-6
CASSSQGSIGTQYF
TGTGCCAGCAGCTCACAGGGTTCCATAGGTACGCAGTATTTT